This record concerns one T cell receptor (beta chain) sequence. Antigen: not known. This sample was taken from a study of T cell repertoires in aging, cancer and after chemotherapy. Turning to the study itself: The full dataset contained several million TCR reads. Whole-study results and caveats: Age-matched healthy donors had significantly more diverse, less clonal blood TCR repertoires than untreated cancer patients. Across the chemotherapy interval, each cancer cohort showed higher median generation probability, suggesting thymic rebound. Loss of evenness, beyond lost richness, contributed to age-related TCR diversity decline in cancer patients.

TCR beta rearrangements were amplified from peripheral blood genomic DNA. A mixed TRB-A/B primer pool amplified rearranged TRB by multiplex touch-down PCR. Each CDR3 protein gets one entry after TCRdb re-called the multiplex PCR reads with MiXCR. Seen here are about 6,100 distinct CDR3 sequences, about 32% observed once, and the top ten hold less than 35%. The receptor was isolated from a human donor with a blood cancer. Sequences were obtained from blood.

Written as DNA, the CDR3 is TGTGCCAGCAGCGAGACTAGCGGGGACTACAATGAGCAGTTCTTC. Translation gives CASSETSGDYNEQFF. The chain employs TRBV11-2 and TRBJ2-1; 11 bases agree with TRBD2. The CDR3 runs to 15 residues. J gave up 3 bases and V 5 bases, and 3 bases lay outside the gene matches. Germline V CDR1 and CDR2: SGHAT, FQNNGV.